This T cell receptor (beta chain) was identified during a study of T cell responses to AZD1222 COVID-19 vaccine. Study summary: Pooling covered second doses at about 4 or about 12 weeks.

The CDR3 has 14 residues. V was trimmed by 2 bases and J by 5 bases, leaving 12 bases between them. Germline V gene sequence: CDR1 PRHDT, CDR2 FYEKMQ (reference sequence). Study results and caveats: Clonal diversity may have been underestimated in mostly white British donors.

Assay used: immunoSEQ multiplex PCR; TCRdb lists only in-frame clones, some missing. Found here are about 160,000 clones, around 93% of them singletons; the top ten hold around 2%. The table lists this clone with a few counts. No antigen is known for it. The source of this sequence is an adult in good health. The sample here was peripheral blood, taken on day 0 of AZD1222 vaccination. V usage is TRBV13 and J usage is TRBJ2-5; D possibly corresponds to TRBD1 (6 bases). The CDR3 protein is CASSLSPRGETQYF. The CDR3 DNA reads as TGTGCCAGCAGCTTAAGTCCCAGGGGTGAGACCCAGTACTTC.